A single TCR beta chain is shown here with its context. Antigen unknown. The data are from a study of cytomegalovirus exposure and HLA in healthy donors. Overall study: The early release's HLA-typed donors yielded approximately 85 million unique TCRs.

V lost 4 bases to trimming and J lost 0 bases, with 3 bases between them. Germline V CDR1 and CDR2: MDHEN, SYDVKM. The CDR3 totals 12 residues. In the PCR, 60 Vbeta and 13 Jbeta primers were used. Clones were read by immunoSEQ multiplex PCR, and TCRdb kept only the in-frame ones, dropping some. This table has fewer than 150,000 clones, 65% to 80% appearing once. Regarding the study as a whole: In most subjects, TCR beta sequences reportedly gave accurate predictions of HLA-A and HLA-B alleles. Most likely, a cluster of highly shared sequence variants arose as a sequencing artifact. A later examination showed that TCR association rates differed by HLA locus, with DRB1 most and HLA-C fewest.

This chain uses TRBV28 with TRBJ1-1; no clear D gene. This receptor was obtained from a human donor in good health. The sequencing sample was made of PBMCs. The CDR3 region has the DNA TGTGCCAGCAGTTCAATGAACACTGAAGCTTTCTTT. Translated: CASSSMNTEAFF. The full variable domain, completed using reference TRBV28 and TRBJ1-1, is DVKVTQSSRYLVKRTGEKVFLECVQDMDHENMFWYRQDPGLGLRLIYFSYDVKMKEKGDIPEGYSVSREKKERFSLILESASTNQTSMYLCASSSMNTEAFFGQGTRLTVV.